The 7 T cell receptor beta chains below all came from one sample that was sequenced in a study of technical replicates of blood from a few donors. Libraries were prepared by immunoSEQ multiplex PCR; TCRdb keeps only in-frame clonotypes and omits some of them. The sample has 95,000 to 100,000 clones, almost 96% seen once; the top ten hold 0.22%. The sequencing sample was made of T cells isolated from PBMCs. Source of these receptors: a human donor in good health.

The chain links TRBV6-5 to TRBJ2-1; 8 bases are shared with TRBD1. Per the germline V gene, CDR1 is MNHEY and CDR2 is SVGAGI. Losses at the gene ends were 6 bases for V and 2 bases for J; bases not matched to a gene: 6. CDR3 length equals 15 residues. The CDR3 spells CASSPGQETYNEQFF. The CDR3 DNA reads as TGTGCCAGCAGCCCGGGACAGGAGACCTACAATGAGCAGTTCTTC.

The chain combines TRBV19 with TRBJ1-1; 7 bases match TRBD1. V was pared by 6 bases and J by 4 bases, with 8 bases of the junction left unmatched. Germline values: CDR1 LNHDA, CDR2 SQIVND (reference sequence). CDR3 length: 14 amino acids. Written as DNA, the CDR3 is TGTGCCAGTAGATCAGACAGGGTGGGCACTGAAGCTTTCTTT. It translates to CASRSDRVGTEAFF.

The genes are TRBV29-1 and TRBJ2-5; 8 bases agree with TRBD1. J gave up 6 bases and V 8 bases, and 11 bases lay outside the gene matches. The germline V gene encodes CDR1 SQVTM and CDR2 ANQGSEA. The CDR3 runs 13 residues. DNA for the CDR3: TGCAGCTTGGACAGGGACCGAATTAAGACCCAGTACTTC. Translating it yields CSLDRDRIKTQYF. The full variable domain, completed using reference TRBV29-1 and TRBJ2-5, is SAVISQKPSRDICQRGTSLTIQCQVDSQVTMMFWYRQQPGQSLTLIATANQGSEATYESGFVIDKFPISRPNLTFSTLTVSNMSPEDSSIYLCSLDRDRIKTQYFGPGTRLLVL.

The V gene is TRBV19, the J gene TRBJ1-1, with 9 positions matching TRBD1. J gave up 4 bases and V 7 bases, and 16 bases lay outside the gene matches. In germline, CDR1 is LNHDA, CDR2 SQIVND (reference sequence). CDR3 length equals 17 residues. In DNA, the CDR3 is TGTGCCAGTACGGCGGGACAGGGCGTTCGGTGGATCACTGAAGCTTTCTTT. Translated, it gives CASTAGQGVRWITEAFF.

The chain is built from TRBV5-4 and TRBJ1-1; 7 nucleotides agree with TRBD1. Germline V gives CDR1 SGHNT, CDR2 YYREEE (reference sequence). V gave up 5 bases and J gave up 4 bases; unmatched junction bases: 8. The CDR3 runs to 14 residues. This CDR3 is CASRAPQGGTEAFF. CDR3 coding DNA: TGTGCCAGCAGAGCACCTCAGGGGGGCACTGAAGCTTTCTTT.

This chain links TRBV27 with TRBJ1-2; 7 positions match TRBD1. CDR1 and CDR2 from the germline V gene are MNHEY and SMNVEV (reference sequence). The trim removed 4 bases at V and 3 bases at J, leaving 5 bases unmatched. This CDR3 spans 14 amino acids. The CDR3 bases are TGTGCCAGCAGTTCCCACGGGACAGACTATGGCTACACCTTC. Amino acids: CASSSHGTDYGYTF.

The chain combines TRBV11-3 with TRBJ2-1, with 8 bases matching TRBD2. This CDR3 comprises 14 residues. J was trimmed by 10 bases and V by 2 bases; bases with no gene match: 7. Germline V lookup: CDR1 SGHNT, CDR2 YENEEA. CDR3 sequence: CASSLYSGSVEQFF. Written as DNA, the CDR3 is TGTGCCAGCAGCTTATACAGCGGGAGTGTAGAGCAGTTCTTC.